This T cell receptor (beta chain) was sequenced for a study of naive and memory T cell subsets. On this clonotype: Its antigen is not identified.

From germline, CDR1 is SEHNR and CDR2 FQNEAQ (reference sequence). Trimming stripped 8 bases from V and 4 bases from J, with 9 bases between. The CDR3 totals 12 residues. Both TRBC1 and TRBC2 were covered by a beta constant-region primer of two equimolar oligonucleotides. Four rounds of PCR amplified the ligated cDNA using nested alpha and beta constant-region primers plus SP2. Via MiXCR, TCRdb re-called the UMI-ligation and nested PCR reads, giving one row per CDR3 protein. The sample carries 90,000 to 120,000 distinct CDR3 sequences, roughly 14% recorded once. Study results and caveats: Possibly reflecting memory cells re-expressing CD45RA, a few larger clonotypes occurred in naive repertoires, especially CD8.

This chain uses TRBV7-9 with TRBJ2-1; D unresolved. The receptor comes from a human donor in good health. Material: naive CD8+ T cells from blood. CDR3 region: CASAESYNEQFF. The CDR3 bases are TGTGCCAGCGCGGAAAGTTACAATGAGCAGTTCTTC.